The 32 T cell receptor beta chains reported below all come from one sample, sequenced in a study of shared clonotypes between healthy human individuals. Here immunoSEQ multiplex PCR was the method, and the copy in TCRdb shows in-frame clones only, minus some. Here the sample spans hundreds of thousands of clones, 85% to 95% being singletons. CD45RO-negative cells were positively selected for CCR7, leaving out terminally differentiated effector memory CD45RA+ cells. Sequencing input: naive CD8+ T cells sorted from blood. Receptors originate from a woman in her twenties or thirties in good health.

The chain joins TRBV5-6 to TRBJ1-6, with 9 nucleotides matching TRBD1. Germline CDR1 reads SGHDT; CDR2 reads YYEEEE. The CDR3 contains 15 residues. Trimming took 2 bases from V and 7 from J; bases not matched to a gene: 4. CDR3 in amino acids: CASSLQGAWNSPLHF. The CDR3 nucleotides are TGTGCCAGCAGCTTACAGGGGGCCTGGAATTCACCCCTCCACTTT.

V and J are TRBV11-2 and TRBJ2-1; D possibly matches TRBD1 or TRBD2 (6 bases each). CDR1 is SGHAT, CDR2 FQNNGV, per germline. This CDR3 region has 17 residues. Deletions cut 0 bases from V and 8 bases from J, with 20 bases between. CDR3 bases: TGTGCCAGCAGCTTAGATCTTCTTGGGGGGCCAAGACATGAGCAGTTCTTC. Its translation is CASSLDLLGGPRHEQFF.

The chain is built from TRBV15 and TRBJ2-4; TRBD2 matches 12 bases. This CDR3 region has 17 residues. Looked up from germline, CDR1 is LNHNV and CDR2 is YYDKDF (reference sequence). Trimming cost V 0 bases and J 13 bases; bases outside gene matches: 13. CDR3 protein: CATSRDERLAGGRVQYF. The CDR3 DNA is TGTGCCACCAGCAGAGATGAAAGGCTAGCGGGAGGGAGGGTCCAGTACTTC.

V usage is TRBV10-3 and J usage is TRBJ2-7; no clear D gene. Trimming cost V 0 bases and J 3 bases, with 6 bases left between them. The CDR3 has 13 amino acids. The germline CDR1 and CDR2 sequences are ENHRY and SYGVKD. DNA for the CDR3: TGTGCCATCAGTGAGTCGGTTAACTACGAGCAGTACTTC. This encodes CAISESVNYEQYF.

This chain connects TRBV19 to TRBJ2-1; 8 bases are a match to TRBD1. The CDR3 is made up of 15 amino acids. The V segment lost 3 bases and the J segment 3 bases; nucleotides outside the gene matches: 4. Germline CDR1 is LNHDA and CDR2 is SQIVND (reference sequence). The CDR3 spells CASSILGQGYNEQFF. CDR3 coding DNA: TGTGCCAGTAGTATTTTAGGACAGGGCTACAATGAGCAGTTCTTC.

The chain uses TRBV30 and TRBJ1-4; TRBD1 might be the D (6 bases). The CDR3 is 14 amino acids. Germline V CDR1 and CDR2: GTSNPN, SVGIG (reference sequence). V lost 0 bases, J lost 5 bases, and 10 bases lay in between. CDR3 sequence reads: CAWSVGQGNEKLFF. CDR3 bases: TGTGCCTGGAGTGTGGGGCAGGGGAATGAAAAACTGTTTTTT.

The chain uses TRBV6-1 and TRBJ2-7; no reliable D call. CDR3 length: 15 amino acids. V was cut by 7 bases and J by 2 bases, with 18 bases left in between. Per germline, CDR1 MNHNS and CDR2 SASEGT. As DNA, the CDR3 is TGTGCCAGCACCGAAGGCGAGACATTCCCCTACGAGCAGTACTTC. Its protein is CASTEGETFPYEQYF.

The CDR3 DNA follows: TGCGCCAGCAGCCAACCTAGCGGGAGCTACGAGCAGTACTTC. It translates to CASSQPSGSYEQYF. This chain uses TRBV4-1 with TRBJ2-7, with 10 bases matching TRBD2. The germline V gene has CDR1 MGHRA and CDR2 YSYEKL. V trimming: 2 bases; J trimming: 3 bases; junction bases outside the gene matches: 1. The CDR3 has 14 amino acids.

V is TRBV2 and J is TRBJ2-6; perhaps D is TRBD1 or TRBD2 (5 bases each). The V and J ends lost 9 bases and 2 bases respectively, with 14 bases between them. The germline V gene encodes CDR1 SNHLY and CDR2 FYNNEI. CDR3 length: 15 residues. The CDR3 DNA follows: TGTGCCAGTACGCGAGGGGAGACTGGGGCCAACGTCCTGACTTTC. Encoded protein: CASTRGETGANVLTF.

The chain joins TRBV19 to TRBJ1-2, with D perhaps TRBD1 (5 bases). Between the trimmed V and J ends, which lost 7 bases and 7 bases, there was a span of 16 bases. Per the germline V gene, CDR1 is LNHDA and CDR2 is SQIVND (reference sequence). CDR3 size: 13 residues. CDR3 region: CASMGLVLSGYTF. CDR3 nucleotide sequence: TGTGCCAGTATGGGGCTCGTGCTTTCTGGCTACACCTTC.

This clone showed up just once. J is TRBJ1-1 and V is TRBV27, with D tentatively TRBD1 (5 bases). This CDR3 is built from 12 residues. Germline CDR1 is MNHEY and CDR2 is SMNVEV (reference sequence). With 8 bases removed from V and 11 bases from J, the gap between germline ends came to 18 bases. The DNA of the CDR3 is TGTGCCAGCGCCCATGTGGGGGGGGTGGCTTTCTTT. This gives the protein CASAHVGGVAFF.

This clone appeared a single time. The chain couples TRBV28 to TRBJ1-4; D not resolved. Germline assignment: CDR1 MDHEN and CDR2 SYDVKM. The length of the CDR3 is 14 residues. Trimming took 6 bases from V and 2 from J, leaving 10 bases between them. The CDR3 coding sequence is TGTGCCAGCAGCACGGGTGGGACTAATGAAAAACTGTTTTTT. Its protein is CASSTGGTNEKLFF.

CDR3 sequence reads: CASSLGTLYEQYF. The DNA of the CDR3 is TGCGCCAGCAGCCTAGGGACCCTCTACGAGCAGTACTTC. V and J are TRBV5-1 and TRBJ2-5; D could derive from TRBD1 or TRBD2 (5 bases each). Judging by the DNA end, TRBJ2-7 fits better; the J call may be wrong. This CDR3 has 13 amino acids. Germline values: CDR1 SGHRS, CDR2 YFSETQ.

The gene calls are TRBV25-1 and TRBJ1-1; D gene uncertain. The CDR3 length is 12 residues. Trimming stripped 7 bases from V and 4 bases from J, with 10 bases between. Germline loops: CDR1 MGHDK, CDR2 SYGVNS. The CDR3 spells CASTDSGTEAFF. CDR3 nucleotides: TGTGCCAGCACCGACTCGGGCACTGAAGCTTTCTTT.

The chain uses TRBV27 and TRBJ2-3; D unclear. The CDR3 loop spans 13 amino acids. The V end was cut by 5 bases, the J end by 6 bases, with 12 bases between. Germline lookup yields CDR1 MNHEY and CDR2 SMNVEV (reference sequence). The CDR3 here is CASSGRRVDTQYF. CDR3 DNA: TGTGCCAGCAGTGGAAGAAGGGTCGATACGCAGTATTTT.

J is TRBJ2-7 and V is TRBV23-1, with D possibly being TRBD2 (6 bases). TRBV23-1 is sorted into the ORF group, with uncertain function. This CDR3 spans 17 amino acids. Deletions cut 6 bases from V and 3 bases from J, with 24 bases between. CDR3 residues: CASRQAPSLERVYEQYF. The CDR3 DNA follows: TGCGCCAGCAGACAGGCCCCTAGCCTAGAGCGGGTCTACGAGCAGTACTTC.

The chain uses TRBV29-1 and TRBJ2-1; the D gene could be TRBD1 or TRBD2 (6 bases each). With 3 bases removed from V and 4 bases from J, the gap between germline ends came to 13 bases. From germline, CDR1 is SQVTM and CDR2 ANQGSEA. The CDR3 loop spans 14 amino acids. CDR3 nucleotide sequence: TGCAGCGTTGAGGGCACGGGGGCGTACAATGAGCAGTTCTTC. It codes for CSVEGTGAYNEQFF.

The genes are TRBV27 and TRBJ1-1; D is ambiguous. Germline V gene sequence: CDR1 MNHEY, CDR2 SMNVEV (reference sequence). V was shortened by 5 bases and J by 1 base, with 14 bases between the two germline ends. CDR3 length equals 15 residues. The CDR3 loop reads CASSPPNSANTEAFF. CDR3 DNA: TGTGCCAGCAGTCCTCCGAACAGCGCGAACACTGAAGCTTTCTTT.

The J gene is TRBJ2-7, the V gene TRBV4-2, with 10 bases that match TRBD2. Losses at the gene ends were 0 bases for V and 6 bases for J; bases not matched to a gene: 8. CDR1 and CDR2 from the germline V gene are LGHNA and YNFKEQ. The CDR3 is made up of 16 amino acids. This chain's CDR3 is CASSQEVLAGVLEQYF. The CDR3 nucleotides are TGTGCCAGCAGCCAAGAAGTCCTAGCGGGAGTCCTCGAGCAGTACTTC.

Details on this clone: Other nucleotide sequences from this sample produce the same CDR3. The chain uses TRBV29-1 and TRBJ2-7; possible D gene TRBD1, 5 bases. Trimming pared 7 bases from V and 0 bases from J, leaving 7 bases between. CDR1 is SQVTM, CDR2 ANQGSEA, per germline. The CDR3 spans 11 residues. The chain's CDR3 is CSATDSYEQYF. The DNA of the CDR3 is TGCAGCGCGACAGACTCCTACGAGCAGTACTTC.

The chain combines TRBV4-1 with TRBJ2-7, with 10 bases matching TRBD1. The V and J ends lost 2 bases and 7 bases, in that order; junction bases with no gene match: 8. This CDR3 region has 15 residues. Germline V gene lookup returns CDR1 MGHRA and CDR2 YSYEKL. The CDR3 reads CASSQSKDRGFEQYF. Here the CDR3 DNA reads TGCGCCAGCAGCCAATCTAAGGACAGGGGGTTTGAGCAGTACTTC.

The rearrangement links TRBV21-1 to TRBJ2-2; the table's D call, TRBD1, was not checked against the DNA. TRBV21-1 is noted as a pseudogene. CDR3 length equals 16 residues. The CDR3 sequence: CASSKEDRQNTGELFF. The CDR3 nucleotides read TGTGCCAGCAGCAAAGAAGACAGGCAGAACACCGGGGAGCTGTTTTTT.

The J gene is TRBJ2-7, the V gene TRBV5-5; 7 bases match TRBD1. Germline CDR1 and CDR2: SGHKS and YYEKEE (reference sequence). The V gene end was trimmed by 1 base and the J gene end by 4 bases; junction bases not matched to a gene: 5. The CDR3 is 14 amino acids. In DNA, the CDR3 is TGTGCCAGCAGCTTGAGGGACAGCTTATACGAGCAGTACTTC. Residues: CASSLRDSLYEQYF. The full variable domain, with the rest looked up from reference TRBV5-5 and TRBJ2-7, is DAGVTQSPTHLIKTRGQQVTLRCSPISGHKSVSWYQQVLGQGPQFIFQYYEKEERGRGNFPDRFSARQFPNYSSELNVNALLLGDSALYLCASSLRDSLYEQYFGPGTRLTVT.

Written as DNA, the CDR3 is TGTGCCAGCAGCACAAGACACTCTGGAAACACCATATATTTT. It encodes CASSTRHSGNTIYF. This chain uses TRBV27 with TRBJ1-3; D remains ambiguous. Trimming cost V 6 bases and J 0 bases, with 9 bases left between them. There are 14 residues in the CDR3. Germline CDR1 MNHEY, CDR2 SMNVEV (reference sequence).

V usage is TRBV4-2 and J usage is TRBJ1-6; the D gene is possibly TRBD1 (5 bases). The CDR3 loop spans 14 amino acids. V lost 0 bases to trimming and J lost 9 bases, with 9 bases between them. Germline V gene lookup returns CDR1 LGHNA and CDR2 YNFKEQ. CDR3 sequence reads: CASSQEDSVSPLHF. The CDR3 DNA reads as TGTGCCAGCAGCCAAGAAGACAGCGTTTCACCCCTCCACTTT.

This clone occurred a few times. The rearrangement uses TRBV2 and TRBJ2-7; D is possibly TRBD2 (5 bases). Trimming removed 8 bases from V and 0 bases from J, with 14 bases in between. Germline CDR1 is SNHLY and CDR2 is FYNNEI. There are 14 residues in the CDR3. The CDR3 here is CASEGTRSSYEQYF. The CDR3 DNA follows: TGTGCCAGCGAGGGAACTAGGAGCTCCTACGAGCAGTACTTC.

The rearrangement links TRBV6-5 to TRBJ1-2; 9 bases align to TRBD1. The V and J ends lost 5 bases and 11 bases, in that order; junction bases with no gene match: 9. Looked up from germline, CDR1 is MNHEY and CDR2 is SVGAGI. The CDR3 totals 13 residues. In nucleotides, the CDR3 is TGTGCCAGCAGTCAATTCCGGACAGGGGAGTACACCTTC. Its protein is CASSQFRTGEYTF.

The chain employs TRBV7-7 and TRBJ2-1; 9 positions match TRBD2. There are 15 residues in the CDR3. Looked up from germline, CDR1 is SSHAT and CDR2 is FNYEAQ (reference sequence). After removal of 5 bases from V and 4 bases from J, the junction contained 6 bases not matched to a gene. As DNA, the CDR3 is TGTGCCAGCAGCCCAGCGGGAGGACTATACAATGAGCAGTTCTTC. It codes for CASSPAGGLYNEQFF. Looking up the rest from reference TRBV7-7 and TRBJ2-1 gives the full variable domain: GAGVSQSPRYKVTKRGQDVTLRCDPISSHATLYWYQQALGQGPEFLTYFNYEAQPDKSGLPSDRFSAERPEGSISTLTIQRTEQRDSAMYRCASSPAGGLYNEQFFGPGTRLTVL.

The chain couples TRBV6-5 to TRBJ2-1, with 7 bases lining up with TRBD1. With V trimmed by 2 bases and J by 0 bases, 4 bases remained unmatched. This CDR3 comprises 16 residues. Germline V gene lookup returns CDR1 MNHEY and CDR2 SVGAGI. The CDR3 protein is CASSYQGESSYNEQFF. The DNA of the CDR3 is TGTGCCAGCAGTTACCAGGGGGAAAGCTCCTACAATGAGCAGTTCTTC.

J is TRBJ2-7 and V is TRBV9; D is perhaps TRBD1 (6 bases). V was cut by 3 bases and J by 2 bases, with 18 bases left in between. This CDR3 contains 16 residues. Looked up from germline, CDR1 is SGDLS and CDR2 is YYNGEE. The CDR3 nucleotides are TGTGCCAGCAGCGCCCACAGGGATCCGCTCCCCTACGAGCAGTACTTC. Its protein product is CASSAHRDPLPYEQYF.

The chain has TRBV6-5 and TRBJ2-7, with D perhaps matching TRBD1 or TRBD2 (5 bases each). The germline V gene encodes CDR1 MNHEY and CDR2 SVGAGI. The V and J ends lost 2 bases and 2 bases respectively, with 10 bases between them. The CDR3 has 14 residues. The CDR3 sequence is CASSYGTDTYEQYF. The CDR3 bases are TGTGCCAGCAGTTACGGGACGGATACCTACGAGCAGTACTTC.

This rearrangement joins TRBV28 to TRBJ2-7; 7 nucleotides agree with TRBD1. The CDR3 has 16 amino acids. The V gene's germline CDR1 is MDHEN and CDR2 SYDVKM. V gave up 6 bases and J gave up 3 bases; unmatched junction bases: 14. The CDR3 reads CASSSRIGTDRYEQYF. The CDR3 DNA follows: TGTGCCAGCAGCTCTCGGATCGGGACAGACCGCTACGAGCAGTACTTC.